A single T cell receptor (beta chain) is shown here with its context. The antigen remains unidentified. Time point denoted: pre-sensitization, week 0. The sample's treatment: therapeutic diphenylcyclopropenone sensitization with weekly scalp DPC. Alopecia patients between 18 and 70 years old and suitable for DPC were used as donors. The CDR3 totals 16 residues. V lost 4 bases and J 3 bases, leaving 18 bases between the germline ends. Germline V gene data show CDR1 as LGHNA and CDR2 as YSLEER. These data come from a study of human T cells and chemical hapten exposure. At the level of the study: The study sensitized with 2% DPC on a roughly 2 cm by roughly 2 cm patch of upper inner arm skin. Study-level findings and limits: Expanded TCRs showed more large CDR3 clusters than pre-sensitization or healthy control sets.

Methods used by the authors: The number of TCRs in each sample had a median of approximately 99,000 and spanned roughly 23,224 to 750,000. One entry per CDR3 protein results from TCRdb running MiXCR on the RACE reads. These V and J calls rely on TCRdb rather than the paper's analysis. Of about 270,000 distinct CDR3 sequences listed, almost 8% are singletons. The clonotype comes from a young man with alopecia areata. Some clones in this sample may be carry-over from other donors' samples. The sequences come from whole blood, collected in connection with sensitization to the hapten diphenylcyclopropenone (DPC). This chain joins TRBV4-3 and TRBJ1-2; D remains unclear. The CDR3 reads CASSREGSDGDYGYTF. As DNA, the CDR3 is TGCGCCAGCAGCCGGGAAGGATCGGACGGGGACTATGGCTACACCTTC.